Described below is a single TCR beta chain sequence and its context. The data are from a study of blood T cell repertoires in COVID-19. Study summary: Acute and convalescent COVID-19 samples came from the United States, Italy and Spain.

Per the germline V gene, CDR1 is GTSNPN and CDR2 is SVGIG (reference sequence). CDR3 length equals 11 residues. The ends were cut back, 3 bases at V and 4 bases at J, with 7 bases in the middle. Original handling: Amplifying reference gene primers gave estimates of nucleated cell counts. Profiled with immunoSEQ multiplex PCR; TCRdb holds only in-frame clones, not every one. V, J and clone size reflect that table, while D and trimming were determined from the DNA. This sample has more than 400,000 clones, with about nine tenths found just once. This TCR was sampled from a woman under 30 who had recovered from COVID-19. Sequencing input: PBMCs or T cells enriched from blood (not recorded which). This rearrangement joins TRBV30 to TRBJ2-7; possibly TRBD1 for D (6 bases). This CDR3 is CAWSGQYEQYF. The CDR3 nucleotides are TGTGCCTGGAGCGGACAGTACGAGCAGTACTTC.